This T cell receptor beta chain originates from a study of early T cells in non-severe SARS-CoV-2 infection. In the study overall: Bulk RNA from unsorted whole blood was sequenced; chains were unpaired.

This clonotype has only a few counts. The antigen remains unidentified. Researchers attached unique molecular identifiers to individual cDNA molecules. MiXCR, applied by TCRdb to the 5' RACE reads, yields one record per CDR3 protein. Of about 94,000 distinct CDR3 sequences in the sample, about 12% were seen once. Study observations and caveats: In VDJdb matching, anti-spike CD8 responses were favored while private and CD4 specificities went missing.

V was clipped by 5 bases and J by 4 bases, with 12 bases between them. The CDR3 extends over 14 amino acids. This chain links TRBV12-3 or TRBV12-4 with TRBJ1-5, with D perhaps matching TRBD1 (5 bases). Specimen: whole blood. The sequence came from an adult who was a healthcare worker with PCR-confirmed SARS-CoV-2 infection or an uninfected control (not recorded which). The CDR3 protein is CASSAGTVNQPQHF. In nucleotides, the CDR3 is TGTGCCAGCAGTGCCGGGACTGTTAATCAGCCCCAGCATTTT.